The 14 T cell receptor beta chains below were found in one sample sequenced in a study of cytomegalovirus exposure and HLA in healthy donors. The PCR was carried out with 60 Vbeta primers and 13 Jbeta primers. Sequencing used immunoSEQ multiplex PCR; TCRdb keeps in-frame clones, though not all of them. This repertoire shows roughly 130,000 clones, 79% found once; its top ten account for roughly 2%. The material sequenced was PBMCs. The receptor set was obtained from a man aged 18 to 29 in good health and CMV-seronegative.

This clone was counted only a few times. The rearrangement uses TRBV4-3 and TRBJ2-7; 8 nucleotides line up with TRBD2. J lost 4 bases, V lost 4 bases, and 18 bases had no gene match. This CDR3 is built from 18 residues. Germline CDR1 is LGHNA and CDR2 is YSLEER. In DNA, the CDR3 is TGCGCCAGCAGCCGGGCGGCAGGTCCCCTGGCGGGAGGATACGAGCAGTACTTC. This sequence encodes CASSRAAGPLAGGYEQYF.

The DNA of the CDR3 is TGTGCCAGTCACAGGGCAGGCGTCAGCAATCAGCCCCAGCATTTT. The encoded protein is CASHRAGVSNQPQHF. The genes are TRBV28 and TRBJ1-5; TRBD1 is a possible D gene (6 bases). Germline CDR1 MDHEN, CDR2 SYDVKM. This CDR3 is built from 15 residues. V lost 9 bases to trimming and J lost 1 base, with 16 bases between them.

V and J are TRBV5-8 and TRBJ2-7, with 12 bases fitting TRBD1. Germline V lookup: CDR1 SGHTS, CDR2 YDEGEE. The V segment lost 4 bases and the J segment 0 bases; nucleotides outside the gene matches: 14. The CDR3 covers 19 residues. The CDR3, as DNA: TGTGCCAGCAGCCCAATGACCGGGACAGGGGGCCTTAGCTCCTACGAGCAGTACTTC. Translation gives CASSPMTGTGGLSSYEQYF.

The V and J genes are TRBV6-5 and TRBJ2-5, with TRBD1 matching over 8 bases. The V gene's germline CDR1 is MNHEY and CDR2 SVGAGI. The CDR3 runs 15 residues. Trimming removed 0 bases from V and 6 bases from J; junction bases left unmatched: 6. CDR3 protein: CASSYSWTGKKTQYF. The CDR3 coding sequence is TGTGCCAGCAGTTACTCGTGGACAGGGAAAAAGACCCAGTACTTC.

This chain links TRBV5-4 with TRBJ2-3, with TRBD2 matching over 7 bases. Looked up from germline, CDR1 is SGHNT and CDR2 is YYREEE (reference sequence). The CDR3 extends over 14 amino acids. Trimming removed 3 bases from V and 4 bases from J; junction bases left unmatched: 5. The CDR3 sequence: CASSSGTNPDTQYF. CDR3 in DNA: TGTGCCAGCAGCTCCGGGACTAACCCAGATACGCAGTATTTT.

This clone appeared a few times. The chain is built from TRBV5-8 and TRBJ1-3; D gene uncertain. V lost 0 bases, J lost 0 bases, and 7 bases lay in between. The CDR3 runs to 15 residues. Per germline, CDR1 SGHTS and CDR2 YDEGEE. The CDR3 loop is CASSLDRSSGNTIYF. CDR3 DNA: TGTGCCAGCAGCTTGGACCGGAGCTCTGGAAACACCATATATTTT.

This clone turned up a few times. Different DNA sequences within this sample yield the same CDR3. V is TRBV5-1 and J is TRBJ1-6, with 10 nucleotides matching TRBD1. This CDR3 comprises 16 residues. After removal of 4 bases from V and 7 bases from J, the junction contained 8 bases not matched to a gene. CDR1 is SGHRS and CDR2 is YFSETQ in the germline V gene. The CDR3 DNA sequence: TGCGCCAGCAGCATTCGTAGACAGGGGGCCAATTCACCCCTCCACTTT. Encoded protein: CASSIRRQGANSPLHF.

The sample holds a few counts of this clone. V usage is TRBV28 and J usage is TRBJ1-1, with TRBD1 as a possible D gene (5 bases). The germline V and J ends were trimmed by 6 bases and 11 bases, with 19 bases remaining between them. Germline lookup yields CDR1 MDHEN and CDR2 SYDVKM. CDR3 length equals 13 residues. The chain's CDR3 is CASSPWGGGKAFF. CDR3 coding DNA: TGTGCCAGCAGCCCATGGGGCGGGGGTAAGGCTTTCTTT.

Concerning this clone itself: Other DNA sequences in the same sample also yield this CDR3. J is TRBJ1-1 and V is TRBV18; TRBD1 agrees at 8 bases. Germline V CDR1 and CDR2: KGHSH, LQKENI. CDR3 length: 13 amino acids. Losses at the gene ends were 3 bases for V and 5 bases for J; bases not matched to a gene: 2. The CDR3 sequence: CASSPGTGTEAFF. The CDR3 coding sequence is TGTGCCAGCTCACCCGGGACAGGAACTGAAGCTTTCTTT.

V is TRBV30 and J is TRBJ2-7, with TRBD2 identical over 11 bases. The V gene end was trimmed by 8 bases and the J gene end by 4 bases; junction bases not matched to a gene: 16. Germline V gene sequence: CDR1 GTSNPN, CDR2 SVGIG (reference sequence). This CDR3 has 16 residues. The DNA of the CDR3 is TGTGCCACGGGGACTAGCGGCAAATTCTGGGGGTACGAGCAGTACTTC. Protein: CATGTSGKFWGYEQYF.

The genes are TRBV19 and TRBJ2-3; D possibly corresponds to TRBD2 (6 bases). Germline-derived CDR1 and CDR2 are LNHDA and SQIVND (reference sequence). The CDR3 length is 13 residues. V gave up 11 bases and J gave up 9 bases, with 21 bases separating them. The CDR3 here is CAASAGTPGTQYF. In nucleotides, the CDR3 is TGTGCCGCGTCCGCCGGGACTCCAGGGACGCAGTATTTT.

The chain couples TRBV6-6 to TRBJ2-1; 14 positions agree with TRBD2. Germline loops: CDR1 MNHNY, CDR2 SVGAGI (reference sequence). The CDR3 extends over 16 amino acids. The junction had 3 bases not matched to a gene; V was cut back by 2 bases and J by 6 bases. CDR3 nucleotides: TGTGCCAGCAGTTACCGACTAGCGGGAGGGAGCAATGAGCAGTTCTTC. It codes for CASSYRLAGGSNEQFF.

This clone occurred many times. The chain joins TRBV5-6 to TRBJ1-2, with D uncertain. V was clipped by 5 bases and J by 7 bases, with 21 bases between them. The CDR3 length is 15 residues. The germline V gene has CDR1 SGHDT and CDR2 YYEEEE. The DNA of the CDR3 is TGTGCCAGCAGATCAACCGCCGGGAGTCTACTTGGCTACACCTTC. It specifies CASRSTAGSLLGYTF.

V usage is TRBV29-1 and J usage is TRBJ2-7, with a weak D call TRBD2 (5 bases). Germline V gene data show CDR1 as SQVTM and CDR2 as ANQGSEA. The ends were cut back, 4 bases at V and 3 bases at J, with 10 bases in the middle. The CDR3 runs to 12 residues. The CDR3 DNA is TGCAGCGTTGGTGAAGGAGGCTACGAGCAGTACGTC. Amino acid sequence: CSVGEGGYEQYV.